These T cell receptor beta chains were read from a single sample in a study of blood T cell repertoires in COVID-19. The table came from immunoSEQ multiplex PCR; TCRdb's copy has only in-frame clones and leaves some out. The sample records over 150,000 clones, under 95% being singletons. Material: peripheral blood. Every receptor here comes from a man aged 18 to 30 with acute or convalescent COVID-19. Both conserved end residues are part of each CDR3. Each record gives: clone size, V gene, J gene, CDR3 protein. The size field is filled for only some rows; it gives once, few, many or a size class.

clone size: NA; V gene: TRBV19; J gene: TRBJ2-4; CDR3 protein: CASSLQGSLAKNIQYF
clone size: once; V gene: TRBV18; J gene: TRBJ1-4; CDR3 protein: CASSPGDREKLFF
clone size: NA; V gene: TRBV2; J gene: TRBJ2-1; CDR3 protein: CASRGLSSYNEQFF
clone size: once; V gene: TRBV3-1/TRBV3-2; J gene: TRBJ1-1; CDR3 protein: CASSQGAGRPEAFF
clone size: NA; V gene: TRBV19; J gene: TRBJ2-2; CDR3 protein: CASRSAGGYTGELFF
clone size: NA; V gene: TRBV3-1/TRBV3-2; J gene: TRBJ2-3; CDR3 protein: CASSQSSQGARGTDTQYF
clone size: NA; V gene: TRBV27; J gene: TRBJ1-1; CDR3 protein: CASSYQVGQLNTEAFF
clone size: NA; V gene: TRBV19; J gene: TRBJ1-2; CDR3 protein: CASSISSGSDNYGYTF
clone size: NA; V gene: TRBV27; J gene: TRBJ2-7; CDR3 protein: CASSRQTGIYEQYF
clone size: NA; V gene: TRBV2; J gene: TRBJ2-5; CDR3 protein: CASSRQVQETQYF
clone size: NA; V gene: TRBV21-1; J gene: TRBJ2-3; CDR3 protein: CASSKRKGLAGYTDTQYF
clone size: NA; V gene: TRBV7-9; J gene: TRBJ2-3; CDR3 protein: CASSSNRVGTDTQYF
clone size: few; V gene: TRBV6-4; J gene: TRBJ2-6; CDR3 protein: CASSRDRVSSGANVLTF
clone size: once; V gene: TRBV2; J gene: TRBJ2-1; CDR3 protein: CASSETDSGPYYEQFF
clone size: NA; V gene: TRBV2; J gene: TRBJ2-7; CDR3 protein: CASSDGVAGSSYEQYF
clone size: NA; V gene: TRBV9; J gene: TRBJ2-6; CDR3 protein: CASSVAGTGANVLTF
clone size: NA; V gene: TRBV5-1; J gene: TRBJ1-3; CDR3 protein: CASSSSQGTGNTIYF
clone size: NA; V gene: TRBV18; J gene: TRBJ1-1; CDR3 protein: CASSPSSVGYAGTEAFF
clone size: NA; V gene: TRBV20-1; J gene: TRBJ1-2; CDR3 protein: CSASRQGEGGYTF
clone size: NA; V gene: TRBV9; J gene: TRBJ1-4; CDR3 protein: CASGTGNEKLFF
clone size: NA; V gene: TRBV27; J gene: TRBJ1-2; CDR3 protein: CASSFGGGGTAGYGYTF
clone size: NA; V gene: TRBV7-8; J gene: TRBJ1-5; CDR3 protein: CASSLDSRGAGIGSNQPQHF
clone size: NA; V gene: TRBV3-1/TRBV3-2; J gene: TRBJ2-2; CDR3 protein: CASSLTSGRGGQLFF
clone size: NA; V gene: TRBV30; J gene: TRBJ2-2; CDR3 protein: CAWSRLAVTGELFF
clone size: NA; V gene: TRBV19; J gene: TRBJ1-1; CDR3 protein: CASSIDTLNTEAFF
clone size: few; V gene: TRBV19; J gene: TRBJ2-3; CDR3 protein: CASSISYWGLADTQYF
clone size: NA; V gene: TRBV2; J gene: TRBJ2-7; CDR3 protein: CASSPLGAGVSAYEQYF
clone size: NA; V gene: TRBV24-1; J gene: TRBJ2-5; CDR3 protein: CATSGEEETQYF
clone size: NA; V gene: TRBV5-8; J gene: TRBJ1-5; CDR3 protein: CASSSGTGGLNQPQHF
clone size: NA; V gene: TRBV12-3/TRBV12-4; J gene: TRBJ1-5; CDR3 protein: CASSRYSNQPQHF
clone size: NA; V gene: TRBV2; J gene: TRBJ1-6; CDR3 protein: CASSENRAGESPLHF
clone size: NA; V gene: TRBV18; J gene: TRBJ1-1; CDR3 protein: CASSLGQGINF
clone size: NA; V gene: TRBV28; J gene: TRBJ2-7; CDR3 protein: CASSLYRFWAPSYEQYF
clone size: NA; V gene: TRBV27; J gene: TRBJ1-2; CDR3 protein: CASSPTRGGDGYTF
clone size: NA; V gene: TRBV18; J gene: TRBJ1-3; CDR3 protein: CASSPLTGSGNTIYF
clone size: NA; V gene: TRBV6-5; J gene: TRBJ1-1; CDR3 protein: CASSYSRTGSTEAFF
clone size: few; V gene: TRBV20-1; J gene: TRBJ1-6; CDR3 protein: CSASPQEMNSPLHF